This is a list of T cell receptor beta chains from one sample in a study of blood T cell repertoires in COVID-19. Profiled with immunoSEQ multiplex PCR; TCRdb holds only in-frame clones, not every one. The sample includes about 280,000 clones, under 90% of them seen just once. Specimen: peripheral blood. The receptors shown here come from a middle-aged woman who had recovered from COVID-19. Both conserved end residues are part of each CDR3. Fields, in order: V gene, D gene, CDR3 length, clone size, J gene, CDR3 DNA, CDR3 protein. The D gene is left open where the match is weak. A row's size may be missing; if present it is once, few, many or a size class.

v_gene: TRBV4-1
d_gene: NA
len: 13
abundance: NA
j_gene: TRBJ2-5
CDR3nt: TGCGCCAGCAGCCAAGAACAGCAAGAGACCCAGTACTTC
CDR3aa: CASSQEQQETQYF

v_gene: TRBV5-1
d_gene: TRBD1
len: 16
abundance: NA
j_gene: TRBJ1-2
CDR3nt: TGCGCCAGCAGCTCCTCGTGGGACAGACGCGCGAATGGCTACACCTTC
CDR3aa: CASSSSWDRRANGYTF

v_gene: TRBV30
d_gene: TRBD2
len: 16
abundance: NA
j_gene: TRBJ2-1
CDR3nt: TGTGCCTGGAGTAAACCTTGGCGGGAGGGGTACAATGAGCAGTTCTTC
CDR3aa: CAWSKPWREGYNEQFF

v_gene: TRBV5-1
d_gene: TRBD1
len: 16
abundance: NA
j_gene: TRBJ2-5
CDR3nt: TGCGCCAGCAGCTGGGGGGGACAGGGGGCCCAAGAGACCCAGTACTTC
CDR3aa: CASSWGGQGAQETQYF

v_gene: TRBV6-4
d_gene: TRBD2
len: 16
abundance: once
j_gene: TRBJ2-1
CDR3nt: TGTGCCAGCAGTGACCAAGCGGGAGAGTCGGGCAATGAGCAGTTCTTC
CDR3aa: CASSDQAGESGNEQFF

v_gene: TRBV2
d_gene: NA
len: 13
abundance: NA
j_gene: TRBJ1-2
CDR3nt: TGTGCCAGCAGCTTAGAGTCAAACTATGGCTACACCTTC
CDR3aa: CASSLESNYGYTF

v_gene: TRBV2
d_gene: NA
len: 15
abundance: NA
j_gene: TRBJ1-6
CDR3nt: TGTGCCAGTCAAAATCAGGGTCCCTATAATTCACCCCTCCACTTT
CDR3aa: CASQNQGPYNSPLHF

v_gene: TRBV2
d_gene: NA
len: 15
abundance: NA
j_gene: TRBJ2-3
CDR3nt: TGTGCCAGCAGTGGCCCCGGGGGATTTGGAGATACGCAGTATTTT
CDR3aa: CASSGPGGFGDTQYF

v_gene: TRBV6-6
d_gene: TRBD2
len: 14
abundance: NA
j_gene: TRBJ2-7
CDR3nt: TGTGCCAGCAGTCCCGGGACTAGAGGGCTCGAGCAGTACTTC
CDR3aa: CASSPGTRGLEQYF

v_gene: TRBV3-1/TRBV3-2
d_gene: TRBD2
len: 15
abundance: NA
j_gene: TRBJ2-3
CDR3nt: TGTGCCAGCAGCTCCAGCGGGAGTCGTACAGATACGCAGTATTTT
CDR3aa: CASSSSGSRTDTQYF

v_gene: TRBV11-2
d_gene: TRBD1
len: 16
abundance: NA
j_gene: TRBJ1-1
CDR3nt: TGTGCCAGCAGCTCCCAGAGCCAAACAGGGGTCGGTGAAGCTTTCTTT
CDR3aa: CASSSQSQTGVGEAFF

v_gene: TRBV30
d_gene: NA
len: 11
abundance: NA
j_gene: TRBJ2-7
CDR3nt: TGTGCCTGGAGAATAGGGGACGAGCAGTACTTC
CDR3aa: CAWRIGDEQYF

v_gene: TRBV28
d_gene: NA
len: 12
abundance: once
j_gene: TRBJ1-2
CDR3nt: TGTGCCAGCAGCTTAGGAGCTGGTGGCTACACCTTC
CDR3aa: CASSLGAGGYTF

v_gene: TRBV30
d_gene: TRBD1
len: 14
abundance: NA
j_gene: TRBJ1-1
CDR3nt: TGTGCCTGGAATGTCGGGACAGTTAACACTGAAGCTTTCTTT
CDR3aa: CAWNVGTVNTEAFF

v_gene: TRBV30
d_gene: NA
len: 14
abundance: few
j_gene: TRBJ1-6
CDR3nt: TGTGCCTGGAGTACACCGACAGACAATTCACCCCTCCACTTT
CDR3aa: CAWSTPTDNSPLHF

v_gene: TRBV5-6
d_gene: TRBD1
len: 16
abundance: NA
j_gene: TRBJ2-5
CDR3nt: TGTGCCAGCAGCCAGAGCACCGGGACAGGGCTGGAGACCCAGTACTTC
CDR3aa: CASSQSTGTGLETQYF

v_gene: TRBV7-8
d_gene: NA
len: 14
abundance: NA
j_gene: TRBJ2-1
CDR3nt: TGTGCCAGCCACCATCTAGGGGCAAACAATGAGCAGTTCTTC
CDR3aa: CASHHLGANNEQFF

v_gene: TRBV19
d_gene: TRBD1
len: 17
abundance: NA
j_gene: TRBJ2-3
CDR3nt: TGTGCCAGTAGTCCCCGCCACAGGGGAGCTAGCACAGATACGCAGTATTTT
CDR3aa: CASSPRHRGASTDTQYF

v_gene: TRBV7-3
d_gene: NA
len: 12
abundance: once
j_gene: TRBJ2-1
CDR3nt: TGTGCCAGCAGCTACCTCAACGGGGAGCAGTTCTTC
CDR3aa: CASSYLNGEQFF

v_gene: TRBV10-3
d_gene: NA
len: 16
abundance: NA
j_gene: TRBJ2-2
CDR3nt: TGTGCCATCAGTGAGTCAAGCTCCGTAAACACCGGGGAGCTGTTTTTT
CDR3aa: CAISESSSVNTGELFF

v_gene: TRBV6-5
d_gene: NA
len: 14
abundance: NA
j_gene: TRBJ2-1
CDR3nt: TGTGCCAGCACGCTAGAATTGTCCTACAATGAGCAGTTCTTC
CDR3aa: CASTLELSYNEQFF

v_gene: TRBV4-1
d_gene: NA
len: 19
abundance: NA
j_gene: TRBJ2-3
CDR3nt: TGCGCCAGCAGCCACCAAAGCCAAGGAGGGCCCCTTAGCACAGATACGCAGTATTTT
CDR3aa: CASSHQSQGGPLSTDTQYF

v_gene: TRBV18
d_gene: TRBD1
len: 13
abundance: once
j_gene: TRBJ2-7
CDR3nt: TGTGCCAGCTCGGTGGACAGGGACTACGAGCAGTACTTC
CDR3aa: CASSVDRDYEQYF

v_gene: TRBV6-6
d_gene: TRBD1
len: 16
abundance: NA
j_gene: TRBJ1-4
CDR3nt: TGTGCCAGCAGCCAGACTGACAGGGCGTCTAATGAAAAACTGTTTTTT
CDR3aa: CASSQTDRASNEKLFF

v_gene: TRBV10-1
d_gene: TRBD2
len: 15
abundance: NA
j_gene: TRBJ2-1
CDR3nt: TGCGCCAGCAATTTGGAGCGGGACGACCCCAATGAGCAGTTCTTC
CDR3aa: CASNLERDDPNEQFF

v_gene: TRBV4-1
d_gene: NA
len: 15
abundance: NA
j_gene: TRBJ2-1
CDR3nt: TGCGCCAGCAGCCAAGACGGCGAGGACTACAATGAGCAGTTCTTC
CDR3aa: CASSQDGEDYNEQFF

v_gene: TRBV6-2/TRBV6-3
d_gene: TRBD2
len: 17
abundance: NA
j_gene: TRBJ2-1
CDR3nt: TGTGCCAGCAGTTCCGTAGTAGGGACTAGCGGGAGCAATGAGCAGTTCTTC
CDR3aa: CASSSVVGTSGSNEQFF

v_gene: TRBV27
d_gene: TRBD1
len: 14
abundance: NA
j_gene: TRBJ2-7
CDR3nt: TGTGCCAGCAGTTCTACGGACAGGGTGGGAGAGCAGTACTTC
CDR3aa: CASSSTDRVGEQYF

v_gene: TRBV11-2
d_gene: TRBD1
len: 16
abundance: NA
j_gene: TRBJ1-5
CDR3nt: TGTGCCAGCAGCTTAGATATTGGGACAGGGGATCAGCCCCAGCATTTT
CDR3aa: CASSLDIGTGDQPQHF

v_gene: TRBV19
d_gene: NA
len: 15
abundance: NA
j_gene: TRBJ2-3
CDR3nt: TGTGCCAGTAGTTCTCGGGGACCGGGAGCAGATACGCAGTATTTT
CDR3aa: CASSSRGPGADTQYF

v_gene: TRBV19
d_gene: NA
len: 15
abundance: NA
j_gene: TRBJ1-5
CDR3nt: TGTGCCAGTAGTATAGGTCGGGGTAGCAATCAGCCTCAGCATTTT
CDR3aa: CASSIGRGSNQPQHF

v_gene: TRBV5-8
d_gene: TRBD2
len: 14
abundance: NA
j_gene: TRBJ2-1
CDR3nt: TGTGCCAGCCGGACTAGCGGGAGAAACAATGAGCAGTTCTTC
CDR3aa: CASRTSGRNNEQFF

v_gene: TRBV28
d_gene: TRBD2
len: 15
abundance: NA
j_gene: TRBJ2-1
CDR3nt: TGTGCCACCCGCCCCTGGCGGGAGGAAAACAATGAGCAGTTCTTC
CDR3aa: CATRPWREENNEQFF

v_gene: TRBV19
d_gene: NA
len: 13
abundance: once
j_gene: TRBJ2-5
CDR3nt: TGTGCCAGTAGTCTCCCATCGCGGGAGACCCAGTACTTC
CDR3aa: CASSLPSRETQYF

v_gene: TRBV6-2/TRBV6-3
d_gene: TRBD1
len: 13
abundance: NA
j_gene: TRBJ2-7
CDR3nt: TGTGCCAGCAGTCACAGGGGGACCTACGAGCAGTACTTC
CDR3aa: CASSHRGTYEQYF

v_gene: TRBV19
d_gene: NA
len: 14
abundance: NA
j_gene: TRBJ2-1
CDR3nt: TGTGCCAGTAGTATAGGCAGTCCCTACAATGAGCAGTTCTTC
CDR3aa: CASSIGSPYNEQFF

v_gene: TRBV28
d_gene: NA
len: 13
abundance: NA
j_gene: TRBJ1-4
CDR3nt: TGTGCCAGCAGTTTATCAGGGGATGAAAAACTGTTTTTT
CDR3aa: CASSLSGDEKLFF

v_gene: TRBV5-1
d_gene: TRBD2
len: 16
abundance: NA
j_gene: TRBJ2-7
CDR3nt: TGCGCCAGCAGCTTGGGGACTAGCGGGGACATCTACGAGCAGTACTTC
CDR3aa: CASSLGTSGDIYEQYF

v_gene: TRBV3-1/TRBV3-2
d_gene: TRBD2
len: 19
abundance: NA
j_gene: TRBJ2-2
CDR3nt: TGTGCCAGCAGCCAAGATGGTTCGGGACTAGCGGGAAACACCGGGGAGCTGTTTTTT
CDR3aa: CASSQDGSGLAGNTGELFF

v_gene: TRBV7-2
d_gene: NA
len: 14
abundance: once
j_gene: TRBJ2-1
CDR3nt: TGTGCCAGCATCCCAGGGGGGCTGGGGAATGAGCAGTTCTTC
CDR3aa: CASIPGGLGNEQFF

v_gene: TRBV25-1
d_gene: TRBD2
len: 15
abundance: NA
j_gene: TRBJ2-5
CDR3nt: TGTGCCAGCAGTGAATTAGCGGGAGTGGGGGAGACCCAGTACTTC
CDR3aa: CASSELAGVGETQYF

v_gene: TRBV5-1
d_gene: NA
len: 14
abundance: NA
j_gene: TRBJ2-5
CDR3nt: TGCGCCAGCAGCTTGGGAGACTCCGCGGGGACCCAGTACTTC
CDR3aa: CASSLGDSAGTQYF

v_gene: TRBV19
d_gene: NA
len: 13
abundance: once
j_gene: TRBJ2-1
CDR3nt: TGTGCCAGTAGTAATAGAACCTACAATGAGCAGTTCTTC
CDR3aa: CASSNRTYNEQFF

v_gene: TRBV19
d_gene: NA
len: 17
abundance: NA
j_gene: TRBJ2-6
CDR3nt: TGTGCCAGTATGCGGGCAGGGGGAGGATCAGGGGCCAACGTCCTGACTTTC
CDR3aa: CASMRAGGGSGANVLTF

v_gene: TRBV19
d_gene: NA
len: 14
abundance: NA
j_gene: TRBJ1-4
CDR3nt: TGTGCCAGTAGCCACAGGGTTCTAAACGAAAAACTGTTTTTT
CDR3aa: CASSHRVLNEKLFF

v_gene: TRBV7-3
d_gene: NA
len: 16
abundance: once
j_gene: TRBJ1-3
CDR3nt: TGTGCCAGCAGCCTACGGACAGACTACTCTGGAAACACCATATATTTT
CDR3aa: CASSLRTDYSGNTIYF

v_gene: TRBV19
d_gene: NA
len: 14
abundance: few
j_gene: TRBJ1-2
CDR3nt: TGTGCCACCAGGTTTTCGGGAGCTAACTATGGCTACACCTTC
CDR3aa: CATRFSGANYGYTF

v_gene: TRBV4-2
d_gene: NA
len: 15
abundance: once
j_gene: TRBJ2-5
CDR3nt: TGTGCCAGCAGCGTTAGCTCCACCCCCCCAGAGACCCAGTACTTC
CDR3aa: CASSVSSTPPETQYF

v_gene: TRBV24-1
d_gene: NA
len: 16
abundance: NA
j_gene: TRBJ2-5
CDR3nt: TGTGCCACCAGTGATTTTACCAATCCCGGGGGAGAGACCCAGTACTTC
CDR3aa: CATSDFTNPGGETQYF

v_gene: TRBV4-1
d_gene: TRBD2
len: 15
abundance: NA
j_gene: TRBJ2-1
CDR3nt: TGCGCCAGCAGTCTTAGCGGGAGGGCCGACAATGAGCAGTTCTTC
CDR3aa: CASSLSGRADNEQFF

v_gene: TRBV19
d_gene: NA
len: 15
abundance: few
j_gene: TRBJ1-5
CDR3nt: TGTGCCAGTAGTGGGGGACAATATAGCAATCAGCCCCAGCATTTT
CDR3aa: CASSGGQYSNQPQHF

v_gene: TRBV5-1
d_gene: TRBD1
len: 15
abundance: NA
j_gene: TRBJ2-3
CDR3nt: TGCGCCAGCAGCTTGGCTACAGGGGGTACGGAATCGCAGTATTTT
CDR3aa: CASSLATGGTESQYF

v_gene: TRBV4-1
d_gene: TRBD1
len: 15
abundance: NA
j_gene: TRBJ1-2
CDR3nt: TGCGCCAGCAGCCAAGAACCGGGACAGGGACGTGGCTACACCTTC
CDR3aa: CASSQEPGQGRGYTF

v_gene: TRBV28
d_gene: TRBD1
len: 16
abundance: few
j_gene: TRBJ1-2
CDR3nt: TGTGCCAGCAAGGATAGCCAGGGGGCTGGTGGATATGGCTACACCTTC
CDR3aa: CASKDSQGAGGYGYTF

v_gene: TRBV2
d_gene: TRBD1
len: 14
abundance: NA
j_gene: TRBJ1-5
CDR3nt: TGTGCCAGCAGTCCTCAGGGGGCAGGTCAGCCCCAGCATTTT
CDR3aa: CASSPQGAGQPQHF